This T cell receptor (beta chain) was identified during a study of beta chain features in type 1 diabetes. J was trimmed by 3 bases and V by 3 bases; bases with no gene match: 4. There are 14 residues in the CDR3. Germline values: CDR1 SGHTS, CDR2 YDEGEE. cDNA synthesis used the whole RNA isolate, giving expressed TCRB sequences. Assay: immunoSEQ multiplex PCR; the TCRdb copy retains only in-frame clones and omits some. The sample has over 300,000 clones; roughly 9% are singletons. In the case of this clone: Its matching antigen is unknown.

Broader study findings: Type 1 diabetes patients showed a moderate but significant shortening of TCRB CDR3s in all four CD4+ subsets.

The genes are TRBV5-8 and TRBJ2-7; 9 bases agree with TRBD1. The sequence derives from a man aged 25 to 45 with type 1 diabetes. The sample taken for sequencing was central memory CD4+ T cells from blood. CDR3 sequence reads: CASSYGTGNYEQYF. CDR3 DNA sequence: TGTGCCAGCAGCTATGGGACAGGGAACTACGAGCAGTACTTC. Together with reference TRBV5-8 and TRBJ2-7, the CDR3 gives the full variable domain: EAGVTQSPTHLIKTRGQQATLRCSPISGHTSVYWYQQALGLGLQFLLWYDEGEERNRGNFPPRFSGRQFPNYSSELNVNALELEDSALYLCASSYGTGNYEQYFGPGTRLTVT.